This T cell receptor beta chain was identified in a study of blood T cell repertoires in COVID-19. This clone has a single count. Seattle's cohort entered during active infection and was followed longitudinally. The data were produced by immunoSEQ multiplex PCR, yet TCRdb's version contains in-frame clones alone and is incomplete. Among 250,000 to 300,000 clones, about nine tenths were seen once, and the ten largest hold approximately 12%. The sequence was collected from a woman aged 25 to 39 with COVID-19, enrolled during active disease. Sequences were obtained from peripheral blood.

The CDR3 is CASSESGGFYGYTF. The CDR3 DNA reads as TGCGCCAGCAGTGAGTCAGGCGGGTTCTATGGCTACACCTTC. V gene TRBV10-2 combines with J gene TRBJ1-2; D gene uncertain. CDR3 length equals 14 residues. The V end was cut by 0 bases, the J end by 4 bases, with 9 bases between. Germline V gene lookup returns CDR1 WSHSY and CDR2 SAAADI.